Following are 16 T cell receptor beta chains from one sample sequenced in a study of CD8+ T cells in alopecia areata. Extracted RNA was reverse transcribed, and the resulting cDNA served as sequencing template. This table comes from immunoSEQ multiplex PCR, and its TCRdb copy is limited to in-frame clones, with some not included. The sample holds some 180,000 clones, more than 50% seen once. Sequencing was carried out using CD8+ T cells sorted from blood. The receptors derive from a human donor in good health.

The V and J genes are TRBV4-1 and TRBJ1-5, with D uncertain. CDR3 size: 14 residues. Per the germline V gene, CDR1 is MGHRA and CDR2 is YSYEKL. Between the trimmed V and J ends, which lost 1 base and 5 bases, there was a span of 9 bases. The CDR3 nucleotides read TGCGCCAGCAGCCAAGCCGTCGGGGATCAGCCCCAGCATTTT. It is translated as CASSQAVGDQPQHF.

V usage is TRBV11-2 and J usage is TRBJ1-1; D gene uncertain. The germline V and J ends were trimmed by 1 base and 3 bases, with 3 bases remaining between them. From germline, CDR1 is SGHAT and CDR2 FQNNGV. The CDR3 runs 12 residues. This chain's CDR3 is CASSLGDTEAFF. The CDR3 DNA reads TGTGCCAGCAGCTTAGGGGACACTGAAGCTTTCTTT.

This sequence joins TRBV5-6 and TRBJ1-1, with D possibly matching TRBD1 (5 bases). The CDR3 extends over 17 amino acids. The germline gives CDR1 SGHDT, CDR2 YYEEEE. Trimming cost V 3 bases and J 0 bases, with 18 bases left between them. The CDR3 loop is CASSSDLGEPMNTEAFF. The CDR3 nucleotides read TGTGCCAGCAGCTCGGATCTAGGGGAGCCCATGAACACTGAAGCTTTCTTT.

This CDR3 is CASSVLGTGGITGGYTF. The CDR3 DNA follows: TGTGCCAGCAGTGTTCTAGGGACAGGGGGCATAACTGGTGGCTACACCTTC. The gene calls are TRBV27 and TRBJ1-2; 12 bases agree with TRBD1. The CDR3 has 17 residues. The V gene's germline CDR1 is MNHEY and CDR2 SMNVEV (reference sequence). The V gene end was trimmed by 5 bases and the J gene end by 7 bases; junction bases not matched to a gene: 14.

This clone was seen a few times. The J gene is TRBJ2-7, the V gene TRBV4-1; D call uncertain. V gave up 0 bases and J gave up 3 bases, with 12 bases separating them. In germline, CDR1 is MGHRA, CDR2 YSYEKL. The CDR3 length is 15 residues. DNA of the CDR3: TGCGCCAGCAGCCAAGAACGAGTAATGAGCTACGAGCAGTACTTC. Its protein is CASSQERVMSYEQYF.

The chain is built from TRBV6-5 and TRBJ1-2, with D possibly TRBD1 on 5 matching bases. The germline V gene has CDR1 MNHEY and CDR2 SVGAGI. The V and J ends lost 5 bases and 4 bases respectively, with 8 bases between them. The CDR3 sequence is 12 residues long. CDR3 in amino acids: CASSGTAYGYTF. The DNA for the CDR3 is TGTGCCAGCAGTGGGACTGCCTATGGCTACACCTTC.

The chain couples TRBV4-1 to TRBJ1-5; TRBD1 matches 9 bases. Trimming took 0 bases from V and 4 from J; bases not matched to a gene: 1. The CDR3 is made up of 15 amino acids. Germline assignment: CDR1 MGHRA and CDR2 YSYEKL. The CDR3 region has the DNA TGCGCCAGCAGCCAAGAGACAGGGGGGAATCAGCCCCAGCATTTT. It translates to CASSQETGGNQPQHF.

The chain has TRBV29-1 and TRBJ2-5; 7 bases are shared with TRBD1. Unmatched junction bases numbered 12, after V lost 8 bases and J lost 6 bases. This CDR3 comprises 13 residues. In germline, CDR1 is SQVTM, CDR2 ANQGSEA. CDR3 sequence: CSTMTGFAKTQYF. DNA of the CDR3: TGCAGCACCATGACAGGGTTCGCGAAGACCCAGTACTTC.

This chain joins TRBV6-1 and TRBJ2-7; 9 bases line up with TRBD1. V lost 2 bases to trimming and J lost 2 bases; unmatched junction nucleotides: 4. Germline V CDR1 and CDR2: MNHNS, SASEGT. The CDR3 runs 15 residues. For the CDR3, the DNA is TGTGCCAGCAGTGAATTAGGACAGGGGCCCTACGAGCAGTACTTC. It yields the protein CASSELGQGPYEQYF.

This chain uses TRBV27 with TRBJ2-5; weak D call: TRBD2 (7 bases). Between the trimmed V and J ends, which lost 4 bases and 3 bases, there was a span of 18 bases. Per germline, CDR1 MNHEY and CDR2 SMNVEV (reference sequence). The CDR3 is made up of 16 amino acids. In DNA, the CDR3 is TGTGCCAGCAGTTCCCCTAATGGGGGGGGCAAAGAGACCCAGTACTTC. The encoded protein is CASSSPNGGGKETQYF.

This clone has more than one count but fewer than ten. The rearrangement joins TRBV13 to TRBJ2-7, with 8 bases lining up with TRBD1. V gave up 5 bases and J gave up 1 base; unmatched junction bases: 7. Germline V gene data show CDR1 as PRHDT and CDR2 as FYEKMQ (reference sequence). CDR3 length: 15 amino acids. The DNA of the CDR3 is TGTGCCAGCAGCCTTGGCCAGGGGGCTTCCTACGAGCAGTACTTC. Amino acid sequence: CASSLGQGASYEQYF.

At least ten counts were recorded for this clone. This CDR3 is CASSQWDRPNQPQHF. Here the CDR3 DNA reads TGTGCCAGCAGCCAATGGGACAGACCCAATCAGCCCCAGCATTTT. The V call is TRBV5-5, the J call TRBJ1-5; 7 bases are shared with TRBD1. There are 15 residues in the CDR3. V lost 4 bases to trimming and J lost 3 bases; unmatched junction nucleotides: 7. The germline gives CDR1 SGHKS, CDR2 YYEKEE (reference sequence).

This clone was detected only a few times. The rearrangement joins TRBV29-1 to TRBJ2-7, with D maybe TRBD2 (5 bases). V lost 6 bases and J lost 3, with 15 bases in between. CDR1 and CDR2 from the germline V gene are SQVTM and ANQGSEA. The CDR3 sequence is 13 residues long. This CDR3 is CSVPGTRGYEQYF. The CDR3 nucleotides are TGCAGCGTCCCCGGAACTAGAGGCTACGAGCAGTACTTC.

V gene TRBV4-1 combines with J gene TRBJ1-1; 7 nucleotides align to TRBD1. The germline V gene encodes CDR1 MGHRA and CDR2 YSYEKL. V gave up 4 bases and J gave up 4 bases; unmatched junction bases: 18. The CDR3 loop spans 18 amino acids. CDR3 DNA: TGCGCCAGCAGCCTCCAGGGGGTAGGACCTAAAAGCGGCACTGAAGCTTTCTTT. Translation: CASSLQGVGPKSGTEAFF.

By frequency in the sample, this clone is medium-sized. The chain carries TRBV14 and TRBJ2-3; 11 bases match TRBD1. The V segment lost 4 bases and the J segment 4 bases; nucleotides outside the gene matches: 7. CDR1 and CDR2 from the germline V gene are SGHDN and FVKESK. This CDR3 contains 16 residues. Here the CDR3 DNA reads TGTGCCAGCAGCCCCTATTGGACAGGGGGCCCAGATACGCAGTATTTT. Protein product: CASSPYWTGGPDTQYF.

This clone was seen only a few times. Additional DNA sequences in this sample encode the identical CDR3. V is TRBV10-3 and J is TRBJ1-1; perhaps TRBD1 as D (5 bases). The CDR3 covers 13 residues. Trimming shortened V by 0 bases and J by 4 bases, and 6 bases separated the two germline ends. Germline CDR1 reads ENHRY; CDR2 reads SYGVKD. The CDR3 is CAISESGGTEAFF. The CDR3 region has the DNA TGTGCCATCAGTGAGTCGGGGGGCACTGAAGCTTTCTTT.